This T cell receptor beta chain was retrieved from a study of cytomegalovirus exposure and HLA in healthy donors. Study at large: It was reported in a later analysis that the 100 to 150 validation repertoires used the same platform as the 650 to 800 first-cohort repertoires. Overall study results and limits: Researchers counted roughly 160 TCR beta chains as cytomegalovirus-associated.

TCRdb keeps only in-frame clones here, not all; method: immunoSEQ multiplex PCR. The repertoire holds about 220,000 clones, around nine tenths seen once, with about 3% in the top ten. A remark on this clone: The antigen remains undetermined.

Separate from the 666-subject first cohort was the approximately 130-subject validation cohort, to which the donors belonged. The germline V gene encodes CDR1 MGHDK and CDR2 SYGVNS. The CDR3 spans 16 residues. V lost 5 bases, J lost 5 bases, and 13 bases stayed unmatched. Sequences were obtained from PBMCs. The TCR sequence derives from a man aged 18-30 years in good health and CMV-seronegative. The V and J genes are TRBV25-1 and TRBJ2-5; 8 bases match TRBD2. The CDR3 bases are TGTGCCAGCAGTTCAGGTCGGAGCGGGAGTTATGAGACCCAGTACTTC. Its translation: CASSSGRSGSYETQYF.